This paragraph covers one T cell receptor (beta chain) sequence. The target antigen is unknown. The data derive from a study of cytomegalovirus exposure and HLA in healthy donors. Overall study: Earlier sequencing of 150 million to 200 million T cells yielded about 120 million unique TCR beta sequences.

Study-wide points: In vitro assays verified that three CMV-associated chains recognized CMV antigens specifically.

Per the germline V gene, CDR1 is KGHSH and CDR2 is LQKENI. Trimming left V 6 bases short and J 3 bases short, with 18 bases between. The CDR3 is 15 amino acids. Vbeta (60) and Jbeta (13) primers were used in the PCR. Authors' analysis steps: It was a later analysis that counted tens of millions of unique TCR beta chains, of which approximately 9.9 million were shared. The method was immunoSEQ multiplex PCR; TCRdb's version includes in-frame clones alone and lacks a portion of them. That table gives V, J and clone size, and the DNA gave D and trimming. The table includes approximately 75,000 clones, 75% to 85% detected once.

The rearrangement links TRBV18 to TRBJ2-7, with D perhaps matching TRBD1 (6 bases). Sequencing used PBMCs. The receptor was isolated from a man between 65 and 79 years old in good health and CMV-seropositive. This chain's CDR3 is CASSKTGYRFYEQYF. CDR3 in DNA: TGTGCCAGCTCGAAGACAGGCTACCGGTTCTACGAGCAGTACTTC.